These 20 T cell receptor beta chains were sequenced from one sample in a study of identical twins listed by TCRdb under 2016. Preparation of the library involved 5' RACE. TCRdb lists the instrument as Illumina HiSeq 2000. TCRdb took the public reads, trimmed them with fastp at Q25, ran MiXCR for clone calling and kept in-frame beta chains. A single entry per CDR3 protein holds the most common genes and DNA from its merged rows. The sample profile shows 250,000 or so distinct CDR3 sequences; around 8.3% of them were found once. Together, the top ten hold roughly 3% of the sample. The data were also submitted as part of a second study, on yellow fever vaccine responses in identical twins.

Sequencing was done on a sample of CD8+ T cells sorted from blood. These receptors were obtained from a woman under 30 in good health.

This clonotype occurred a few times. The CDR3 coding sequence is TGTGCCAGCAGCGCGTCGTGGGGGCCTTCCTACGAGCAGTACTTC. This gives the protein CASSASWGPSYEQYF. The chain is built from TRBV9 and TRBJ2-7, with D perhaps matching TRBD1 (6 bases). Germline V CDR1 and CDR2: SGDLS, YYNGEE. The CDR3 is made up of 15 amino acids. Deletions cut 3 bases from V and 1 base from J, with 14 bases between.

This clonotype was observed a few times. V usage is TRBV7-8 and J usage is TRBJ2-7; 8 nucleotides line up with TRBD1. With 4 bases clipped from V and 3 bases from J, the junction kept 5 bases outside the gene matches. CDR3 length: 14 residues. Germline V CDR1 and CDR2: SGHVS, FQNEAQ. This CDR3 reads CASSWDRSLYEQYF. In DNA, the CDR3 is TGTGCCAGCAGCTGGGACAGGAGCCTCTACGAGCAGTACTTC.

This clonotype was detected only a few times. The chain combines TRBV20-1 with TRBJ2-5; tentatively, D is TRBD2 (6 bases). The germline V gene has CDR1 DFQATT and CDR2 SNEGSKA (reference sequence). This CDR3 is built from 17 residues. Trimming pared 8 bases from V and 2 bases from J, leaving 27 bases between. Here the CDR3 DNA reads TGCAGTCCCGTAGACCGACGACAGCGGGCCAAGCAAGAGACCCAGTACTTC. Its translation is CSPVDRRQRAKQETQYF.

The chain recombines TRBV7-9 with TRBJ2-7; D unclear. The ends were cut back, 0 bases at V and 7 bases at J, with 10 bases in the middle. This CDR3 is built from 13 residues. CDR1 SEHNR and CDR2 FQNEAQ come from the germline V gene (reference sequence). CDR3 sequence: CASSLATRVEQYF. DNA for the CDR3: TGTGCCAGCAGCTTAGCGACCCGCGTAGAGCAGTACTTC.

The chain uses TRBV3-1 and TRBJ1-1, with D unresolved. V lost 7 bases and J lost 0, with 6 bases in between. Germline V gene data show CDR1 as LGHDT and CDR2 as YNNKEL (reference sequence). CDR3 length: 12 amino acids. The CDR3 DNA sequence: TGTGCCAGCACAAACCTGAACACTGAAGCTTTCTTT. Translating it yields CASTNLNTEAFF.

This clonotype was observed a handful of times. The rearrangement links TRBV27 to TRBJ2-5, with TRBD2 matching over 8 bases. CDR1 and CDR2 (germline): MNHEY, SMNVEV (reference sequence). Trimming removed 2 bases from V and 1 base from J; junction bases left unmatched: 3. The CDR3 has 15 amino acids. CDR3 region: CASSLAGGLQETQYF. CDR3 in DNA: TGTGCCAGCAGTTTAGCGGGGGGACTCCAAGAGACCCAGTACTTC.

Many counts were recorded for this clonotype. V is TRBV29-1 and J is TRBJ2-7; 8 bases line up with TRBD1. The length of the CDR3 is 14 residues. Germline-derived CDR1 and CDR2 are SQVTM and ANQGSEA. The V gene end was trimmed by 1 base and the J gene end by 4 bases; junction bases not matched to a gene: 6. The CDR3 region has the DNA TGCAGCGTTGAAGTGACAGACAGGGGTTACGAGCAGTACTTC. This gives the protein CSVEVTDRGYEQYF.

This clonotype was counted at least ten times. The chain carries TRBV29-1 and TRBJ2-7; 13 bases fit TRBD2. In germline, CDR1 is SQVTM, CDR2 ANQGSEA. The CDR3 totals 17 residues. The ends lost 3 bases at V and 0 bases at J; junction bases unmatched: 8. The CDR3 protein is CSVDGLAGDGVSYEQYF. DNA of the CDR3: TGCAGCGTTGACGGACTAGCGGGAGATGGGGTCTCCTACGAGCAGTACTTC.

This clonotype is medium-sized by share. The chain joins TRBV4-3 to TRBJ2-7; possibly TRBD1 for D (6 bases). Looked up from germline, CDR1 is LGHNA and CDR2 is YSLEER. The CDR3 runs 15 residues. V was trimmed by 3 bases and J by 0 bases, leaving 12 bases between them. CDR3 amino acids: CASSQQRTASYEQYF. The CDR3 DNA reads TGCGCCAGCAGCCAGCAACGGACAGCCTCCTACGAGCAGTACTTC.

The chain carries TRBV10-3 and TRBJ2-1; 11 bases line up with TRBD1. Germline CDR1 is ENHRY and CDR2 is SYGVKD. The V segment lost 5 bases and the J segment 8 bases; nucleotides outside the gene matches: 11. This CDR3 region has 16 residues. This chain's CDR3 is CAISMSRTGGRHEQFF. The CDR3 DNA follows: TGTGCCATCAGTATGTCGCGGACAGGGGGCCGCCATGAGCAGTTCTTC.

This clonotype was counted only a few times. The DNA for the CDR3 is TGTGCCAGCAGCCAGAACCGTGACAGGGGCCCACAGAACACCGGGGAGCTGTTTTTT. Translated, it gives CASSQNRDRGPQNTGELFF. The V gene is TRBV3-1, the J gene TRBJ2-2; 8 bases are a match to TRBD1. CDR1 is LGHDT, CDR2 YNNKEL, per germline (reference sequence). The CDR3 is 19 amino acids. J gave up 1 base and V 3 bases, and 13 bases lay outside the gene matches.

This clonotype was picked up many times. The rearrangement joins TRBV3-1 to TRBJ2-1; no reliable D call. The length of the CDR3 is 17 residues. Germline CDR1 reads LGHDT; CDR2 reads YNNKEL (reference sequence). Trimming shortened V by 0 bases and J by 0 bases, and 12 bases separated the two germline ends. CDR3 amino acids: CASSQDWWQDSYNEQFF. For the CDR3, the DNA is TGTGCCAGCAGCCAAGATTGGTGGCAGGACTCCTACAATGAGCAGTTCTTC.

The chain has TRBV12-3 or TRBV12-4 and TRBJ2-7; 9 bases fit TRBD2. The junction had 12 bases not matched to a gene; V was cut back by 3 bases and J by 6 bases. This CDR3 spans 16 amino acids. The CDR3 DNA follows: TGTGCCAGCAGTTTCGCTAACTGGCGGGAGGGCCTCGAGCAGTACTTC. Its translation: CASSFANWREGLEQYF.

The chain employs TRBV7-9 and TRBJ2-1; no clear D. Between the trimmed V and J ends, which lost 1 base and 4 bases, there was a span of 5 bases. From germline, CDR1 is SEHNR and CDR2 FQNEAQ (reference sequence). This CDR3 is built from 13 residues. CDR3: CASSLDLYNEQFF. The CDR3 nucleotides read TGTGCCAGCAGCTTAGACCTATACAATGAGCAGTTCTTC.

This clonotype was seen more than once but under ten times. The rearrangement links TRBV15 to TRBJ1-5; no firm D call. Trimming took off 0 bases at V and 7 bases at J, with 10 bases between the two ends. Germline V gene sequence: CDR1 LNHNV, CDR2 YYDKDF (reference sequence). This CDR3 spans 14 amino acids. Here the CDR3 DNA reads TGTGCCACCAGCAGAGATCGGGGTGGCCAGCCCCAGCATTTT. Amino acid sequence: CATSRDRGGQPQHF.

The chain uses TRBV10-3 and TRBJ2-7, with 9 bases that match TRBD2. The germline V gene has CDR1 ENHRY and CDR2 SYGVKD. V lost 10 bases to trimming and J lost 0 bases; unmatched junction nucleotides: 13. The CDR3 sequence is 16 residues long. CDR3 amino acids: CATTPGAGGPSYEQYF. CDR3 nucleotides: TGTGCCACCACACCGGGGGCGGGGGGGCCCTCCTACGAGCAGTACTTC.

This clonotype was observed many times. J is TRBJ2-2 and V is TRBV29-1, with 7 bases identical to TRBD1. Germline V lookup: CDR1 SQVTM, CDR2 ANQGSEA. CDR3 length: 15 amino acids. J gave up 2 bases and V 1 base, and 4 bases lay outside the gene matches. CDR3 protein: CSVEAGDRNTGELFF. The CDR3 bases are TGCAGCGTTGAAGCTGGGGACAGAAACACCGGGGAGCTGTTTTTT.

This clonotype has more than one count but fewer than ten. V usage is TRBV5-6 and J usage is TRBJ2-7, with D perhaps given as TRBD1 or TRBD2 (5 bases each). Trimming shortened V by 5 bases and J by 2 bases, and 20 bases separated the two germline ends. The CDR3 has 16 residues. Germline CDR1 reads SGHDT; CDR2 reads YYEEEE. CDR3 residues: CASRVASSGSPYEQYF. The CDR3, as DNA: TGTGCCAGCAGAGTGGCCAGTTCAGGGAGCCCCTACGAGCAGTACTTC. Full variable domain (missing parts from reference TRBV5-6 and TRBJ2-7): DAGVTQSPTHLIKTRGQQVTLRCSPKSGHDTVSWYQQALGQGPQFIFQYYEEEERQRGNFPDRFSGHQFPNYSSELNVNALLLGDSALYLCASRVASSGSPYEQYFGPGTRLTVT.

This clonotype was detected many times. The genes are TRBV3-1 and TRBJ2-7, with 7 nucleotides matching TRBD1. Germline assignment: CDR1 LGHDT and CDR2 YNNKEL (reference sequence). The length of the CDR3 is 16 residues. After removal of 3 bases from V and 1 base from J, the junction contained 9 bases not matched to a gene. As DNA, the CDR3 is TGTGCCAGCAGCCATACCCGGACAGGCGATTCCTACGAGCAGTACTTC. Translating it yields CASSHTRTGDSYEQYF.

This clonotype appeared many times. This chain links TRBV28 with TRBJ1-2; a weak D match, TRBD1 (6 bases). The V and J ends lost 6 bases and 2 bases respectively, with 13 bases between them. The CDR3 totals 14 residues. Germline V lookup: CDR1 MDHEN, CDR2 SYDVKM. Here the CDR3 reads CASSRGTHNYGYTF. The CDR3 nucleotides are TGTGCCAGCAGCCGCGGGACACACAACTATGGCTACACCTTC.